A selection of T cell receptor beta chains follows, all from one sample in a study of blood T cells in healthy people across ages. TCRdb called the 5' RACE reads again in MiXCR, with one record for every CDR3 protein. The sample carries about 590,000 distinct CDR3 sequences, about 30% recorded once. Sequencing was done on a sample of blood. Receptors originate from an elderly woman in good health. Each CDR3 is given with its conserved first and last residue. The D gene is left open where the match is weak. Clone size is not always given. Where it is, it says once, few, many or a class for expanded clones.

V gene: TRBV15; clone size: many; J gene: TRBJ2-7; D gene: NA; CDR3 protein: CATSRPSAGSYEQYF; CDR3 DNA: TGTGCCACCAGCAGACCCTCAGCAGGGTCCTACGAGCAGTACTTC
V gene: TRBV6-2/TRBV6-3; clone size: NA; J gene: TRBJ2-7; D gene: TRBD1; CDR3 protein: CASSYPSGTVSYEQYF; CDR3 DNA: TGTGCCAGCAGTTACCCCTCCGGGACAGTCTCCTACGAGCAGTACTTC
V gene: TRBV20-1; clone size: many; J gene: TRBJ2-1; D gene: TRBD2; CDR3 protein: CSATGTSSYNEQFF; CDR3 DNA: TGCAGTGCTACCGGGACTAGCTCCTACAATGAGCAGTTCTTC
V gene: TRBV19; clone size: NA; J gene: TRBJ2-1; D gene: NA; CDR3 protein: CASSMRRRGGLNEQFF; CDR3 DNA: TGTGCCAGTAGTATGAGGAGGAGGGGTGGGTTAAATGAGCAGTTCTTC
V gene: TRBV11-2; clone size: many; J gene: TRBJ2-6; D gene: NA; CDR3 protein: CASSSGQVPSGANVLTF; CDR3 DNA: TGTGCCAGCAGCTCCGGGCAGGTCCCCTCTGGGGCCAACGTCCTGACTTTC
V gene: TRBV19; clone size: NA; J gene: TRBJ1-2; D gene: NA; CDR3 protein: CASSPGGSHGYTF; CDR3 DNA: TGTGCCAGTAGCCCGGGCGGGAGCCATGGCTACACCTTC
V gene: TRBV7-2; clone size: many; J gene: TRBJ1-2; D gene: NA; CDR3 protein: CASSLPSRQSYTF; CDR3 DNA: TGTGCCAGCAGCTTACCGTCGAGGCAAAGCTACACCTTC
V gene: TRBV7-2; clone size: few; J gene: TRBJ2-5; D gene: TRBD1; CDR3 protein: CASTGGAGETQYF; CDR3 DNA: TGTGCCAGTACAGGGGGCGCCGGTGAGACCCAGTACTTC
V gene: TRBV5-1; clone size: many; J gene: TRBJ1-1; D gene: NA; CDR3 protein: CASTREGGNTEAFF; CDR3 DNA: TGCGCCAGCACTCGCGAGGGTGGGAACACTGAAGCTTTCTTT
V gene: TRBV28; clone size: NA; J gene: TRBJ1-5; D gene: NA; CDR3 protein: CASSSIPQPQHF; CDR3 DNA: TGTGCCAGCAGTTCGATACCGCAGCCCCAGCATTTT
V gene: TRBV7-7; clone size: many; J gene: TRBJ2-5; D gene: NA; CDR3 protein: CASSSGPDQTQYF; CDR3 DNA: TGTGCCAGCAGCTCAGGGCCTGATCAGACCCAGTACTTC
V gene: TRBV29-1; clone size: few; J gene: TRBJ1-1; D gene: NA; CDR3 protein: CSVSLGVGNTEAFF; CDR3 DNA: TGCAGCGTTAGCCTCGGGGTGGGGAACACTGAAGCTTTCTTT
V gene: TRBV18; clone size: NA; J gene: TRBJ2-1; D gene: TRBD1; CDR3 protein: CASSPTGGGNEQFF; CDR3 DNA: TGTGCCAGCTCCCCCACAGGGGGAGGAAATGAGCAGTTCTTC
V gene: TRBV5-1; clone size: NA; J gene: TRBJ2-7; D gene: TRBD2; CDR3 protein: CASSLKRTSGAYEQYF; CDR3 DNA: TGCGCCAGCAGCCTTAAGAGGACTAGCGGCGCGTACGAGCAGTACTTC
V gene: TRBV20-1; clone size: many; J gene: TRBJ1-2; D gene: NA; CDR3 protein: CSARDAAGRDYGYTF; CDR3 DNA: TGCAGTGCTAGAGATGCGGCAGGGAGGGACTATGGCTACACCTTC
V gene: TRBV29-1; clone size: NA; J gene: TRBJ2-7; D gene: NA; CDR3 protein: CSVVGAEKVYEQYF; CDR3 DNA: TGCAGCGTTGTGGGGGCAGAGAAGGTCTACGAGCAGTACTTC
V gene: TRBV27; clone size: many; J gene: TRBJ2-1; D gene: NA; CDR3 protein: CASIASLGLYNEQFF; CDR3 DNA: TGTGCCAGCATCGCATCCTTGGGGCTTTACAATGAGCAGTTCTTC
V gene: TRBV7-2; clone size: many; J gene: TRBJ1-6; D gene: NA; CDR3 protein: CASSRPTGTAHSPLHF; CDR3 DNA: TGTGCCAGCAGCCGACCGACCGGGACGGCACATTCACCCCTCCACTTT
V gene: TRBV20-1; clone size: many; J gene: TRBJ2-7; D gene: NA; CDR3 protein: CSARDRLVPYEQYF; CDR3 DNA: TGCAGTGCTAGAGATCGATTAGTCCCCTACGAGCAGTACTTC
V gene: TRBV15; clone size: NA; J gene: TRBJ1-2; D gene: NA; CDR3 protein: CATSGSGQGRYGYTF; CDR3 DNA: TGTGCCACCAGCGGATCCGGTCAGGGGAGGTATGGCTACACCTTC
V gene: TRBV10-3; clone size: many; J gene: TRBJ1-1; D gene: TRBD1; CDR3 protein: CAISTGVNTEAFF; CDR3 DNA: TGTGCCATCAGTACAGGGGTGAACACTGAAGCTTTCTTT
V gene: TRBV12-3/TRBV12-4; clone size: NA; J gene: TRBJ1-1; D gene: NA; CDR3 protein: CASTQRLNTEAFF; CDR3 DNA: TGTGCCAGCACACAGAGATTGAACACTGAAGCTTTCTTT
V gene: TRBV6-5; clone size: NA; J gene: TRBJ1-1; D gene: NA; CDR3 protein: CAGSYRGSNTEAFF; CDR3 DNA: TGTGCCGGCAGTTACCGGGGAAGTAACACTGAAGCTTTCTTT
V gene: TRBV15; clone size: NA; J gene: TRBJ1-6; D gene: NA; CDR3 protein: CATSFDRQSKSHSPLHF; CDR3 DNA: TGTGCCACCAGCTTCGACCGACAGTCAAAGTCCCATTCACCCCTCCACTTT
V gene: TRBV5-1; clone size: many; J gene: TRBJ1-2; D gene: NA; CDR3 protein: CASSLERGTGYTF; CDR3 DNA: TGCGCCAGCAGCCTGGAGCGGGGGACGGGCTACACCTTC
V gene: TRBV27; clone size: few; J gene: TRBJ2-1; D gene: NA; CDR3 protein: CASSPSRDAYNEQFF; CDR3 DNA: TGTGCCAGCAGTCCGTCCAGGGATGCCTACAATGAGCAGTTCTTC
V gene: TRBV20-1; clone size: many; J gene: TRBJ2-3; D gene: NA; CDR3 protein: CSARWDPRRAQYF; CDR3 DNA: TGCAGTGCTAGATGGGACCCACGCCGGGCGCAGTATTTT
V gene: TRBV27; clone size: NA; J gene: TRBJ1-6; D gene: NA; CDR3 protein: CASSLKPSSYNSPLHF; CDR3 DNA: TGTGCCAGCAGTTTAAAGCCGAGCTCCTATAATTCACCCCTCCACTTT
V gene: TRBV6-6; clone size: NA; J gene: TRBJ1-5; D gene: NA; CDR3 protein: CASSYSSGDQPQHF; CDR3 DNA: TGTGCCAGCAGTTACTCGAGCGGGGATCAGCCCCAGCATTTT
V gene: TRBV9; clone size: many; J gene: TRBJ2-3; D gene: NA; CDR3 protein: CASSVMGNTDTQYF; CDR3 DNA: TGTGCCAGCAGCGTTATGGGAAACACAGATACGCAGTATTTT
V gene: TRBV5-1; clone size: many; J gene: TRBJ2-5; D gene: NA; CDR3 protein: CASSLGSAVETQYF; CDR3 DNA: TGCGCCAGCAGCTTGGGTTCGGCAGTAGAGACCCAGTACTTC
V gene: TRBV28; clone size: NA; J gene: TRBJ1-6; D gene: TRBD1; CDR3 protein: CASIGEGTGNSPLHF; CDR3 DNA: TGTGCCAGCATCGGGGAGGGGACAGGGAATTCACCCCTCCACTTT
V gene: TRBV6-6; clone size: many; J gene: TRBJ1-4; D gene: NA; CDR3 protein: CASSYRPGGTNEKLFF; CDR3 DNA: TGTGCCAGCAGTTACCGACCGGGAGGAACTAATGAAAAACTGTTTTTT
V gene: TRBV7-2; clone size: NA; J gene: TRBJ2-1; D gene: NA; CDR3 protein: CASSPRRENEQFF; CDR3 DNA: TGTGCCAGCAGCCCGAGAAGGGAGAATGAGCAGTTCTTC
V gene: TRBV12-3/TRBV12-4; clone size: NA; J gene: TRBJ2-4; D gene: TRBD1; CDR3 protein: CASSFGQGDIQYF; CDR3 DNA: TGTGCCAGCAGTTTTGGACAGGGGGACATTCAGTACTTC
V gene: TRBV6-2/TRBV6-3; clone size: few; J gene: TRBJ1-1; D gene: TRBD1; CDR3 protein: CASSYNGQGRNTEAFF; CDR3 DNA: TGTGCCAGCAGTTACAACGGACAGGGGCGGAACACTGAAGCTTTCTTT
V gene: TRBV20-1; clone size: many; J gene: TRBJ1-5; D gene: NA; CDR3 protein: CSARESGLLPQHF; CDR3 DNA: TGCAGTGCTAGAGAATCTGGCCTGCTGCCCCAGCATTTT
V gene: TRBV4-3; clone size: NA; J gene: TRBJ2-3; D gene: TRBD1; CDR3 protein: CASSQPGQGSDTQYF; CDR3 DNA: TGCGCCAGCAGCCAACCAGGACAGGGTTCTGATACGCAGTATTTT
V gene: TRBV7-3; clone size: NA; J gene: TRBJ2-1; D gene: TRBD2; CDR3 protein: CASSLSGSAYNEQFF; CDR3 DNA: TGTGCCAGCAGCCTCAGCGGGAGTGCCTACAATGAGCAGTTCTTC
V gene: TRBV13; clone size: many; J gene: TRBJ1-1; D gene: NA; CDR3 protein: CASSHERNTEAFF; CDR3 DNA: TGTGCCAGCAGCCACGAGAGGAACACTGAAGCTTTCTTT
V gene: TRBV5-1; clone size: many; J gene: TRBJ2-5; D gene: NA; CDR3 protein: CASSLEGPRGGQETQYF; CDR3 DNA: TGCGCCAGCAGCTTGGAGGGGCCGAGGGGCGGCCAAGAGACCCAGTACTTC
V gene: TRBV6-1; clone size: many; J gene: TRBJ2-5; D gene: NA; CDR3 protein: CASSDDQETQYF; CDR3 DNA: TGTGCCAGCAGTGATGACCAAGAGACCCAGTACTTC
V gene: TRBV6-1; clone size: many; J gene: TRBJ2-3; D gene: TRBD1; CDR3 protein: CASSDSPRGTGLGKTDTQYF; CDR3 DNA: TGTGCCAGCAGTGACAGCCCTCGGGGGACAGGGCTTGGAAAAACAGATACGCAGTATTTT
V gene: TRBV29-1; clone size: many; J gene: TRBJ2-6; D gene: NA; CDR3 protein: CSAFGGAGANVLTF; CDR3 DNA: TGCAGCGCCTTCGGGGGCGCCGGGGCCAACGTCCTGACTTTC
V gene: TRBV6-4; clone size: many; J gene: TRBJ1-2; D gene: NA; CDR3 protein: CASSDSPFNYGYTF; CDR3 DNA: TGTGCCAGCAGTGACTCCCCGTTTAACTATGGCTACACCTTC
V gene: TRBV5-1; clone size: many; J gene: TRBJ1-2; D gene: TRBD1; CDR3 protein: CASSPRDRDFLNYGYTF; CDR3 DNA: TGCGCCAGCAGCCCCCGGGACAGGGACTTCCTTAACTATGGCTACACCTTC